This TCR beta chain was sequenced for a study of blood T cell repertoires in COVID-19. The V gene's germline CDR1 is MNHNS and CDR2 SASEGT. V lost 2 bases and J lost 1; bases outside the gene matches: 17. The CDR3 extends over 20 amino acids. The authors' processing: Cell counts per sample came from amplifying reference gene primers. TCRdb's copy holds only in-frame clones and misses some; the assay was immunoSEQ multiplex PCR. The V and J calls and the clone size are those of that table, but D and trimming were determined from the DNA. Of about 210,000 clones detected, roughly 80% appear once; the ten largest clones hold roughly 6.7%.

This receptor was identified in a woman aged 70-85 years with acute or convalescent COVID-19. The V call is TRBV6-1, the J call TRBJ2-3; 8 bases are a match to TRBD1. The sequenced material came from peripheral blood. The CDR3 protein is CASSERAGGRGVGGTDTQYF. The CDR3 DNA reads as TGTGCCAGCAGTGAACGGGCAGGGGGCAGAGGTGTGGGAGGCACAGATACGCAGTATTTT.